This record covers a single TCR beta chain. This specimen belongs to a study of Ad26.COV2.S vaccination and SARS-CoV-2 variants. On the study more broadly: It was the COV1001 Ad26.COV2.S trial arm that included the donor.

Libraries were prepared by immunoSEQ multiplex PCR; TCRdb keeps only in-frame clonotypes and omits some of them. The table lists more than 300,000 clones, approximately 86% of them singletons. The treatment: around 19 received Ad26.COV2.S at low or high dose, single or two shots; roughly five received placebo; per-sample allocation not given. The samples were gathered on day 63 after the first injection of vaccine or placebo. Trimming took 4 bases from V and 2 from J, leaving 5 bases between them. The CDR3 has 13 amino acids. Germline V CDR1 and CDR2: KGHDR, SFDVKD. V gene TRBV24-1 combines with J gene TRBJ2-1, with D uncertain. This clonotype was sampled from a person aged 18-65 years who received the Ad26.COV2.S COVID-19 vaccine or a placebo. Sequenced material: peripheral blood, taken in a trial of Ad26.COV2.S vaccine versus placebo. CDR3 in amino acids: CATSDWTYNEQFF. In nucleotides, the CDR3 is TGTGCCACCAGTGACTGGACCTACAATGAGCAGTTCTTC.